The clone carrying this T cell receptor (beta chain) was recorded many times. Its antigen is currently unknown. This specimen belongs to a study of T cell repertoires in cytomegalovirus infection. Looking at the study overall: Both a matching HLA type and CMV infection were indicated by public TCR beta signatures. The study's findings and limits: The study found HLA-C-restricted CMV-specific TCR beta clonotypes dominating the ex vivo response.

TCRdb processed the reads anew with MiXCR; each CDR3 protein has one entry. This sample yields 830,000 or so distinct CDR3 sequences, of which 30% to 35% are seen a single time; approximately 13% belongs to the top ten. Germline V gene data show CDR1 as KGHDR and CDR2 as SFDVKD. Trimming shortened V by 2 bases and J by 3 bases, and 13 bases separated the two germline ends. This CDR3 is built from 16 residues. This sequence originates from a human donor in good health (CMV status not recorded). Some clones in this sample may be carry-over from other donors' samples. The rearrangement joins TRBV24-1 to TRBJ2-1; no definite D call. The sequences come from cultured CD8+ T cells from PBMCs, collected from culture after CMV antigen stimulation. The CDR3 nucleotides are TGTGCCACCAGTGATTCAGACACGGTAGACTACAATGAGCAGTTCTTC. Translated: CATSDSDTVDYNEQFF.